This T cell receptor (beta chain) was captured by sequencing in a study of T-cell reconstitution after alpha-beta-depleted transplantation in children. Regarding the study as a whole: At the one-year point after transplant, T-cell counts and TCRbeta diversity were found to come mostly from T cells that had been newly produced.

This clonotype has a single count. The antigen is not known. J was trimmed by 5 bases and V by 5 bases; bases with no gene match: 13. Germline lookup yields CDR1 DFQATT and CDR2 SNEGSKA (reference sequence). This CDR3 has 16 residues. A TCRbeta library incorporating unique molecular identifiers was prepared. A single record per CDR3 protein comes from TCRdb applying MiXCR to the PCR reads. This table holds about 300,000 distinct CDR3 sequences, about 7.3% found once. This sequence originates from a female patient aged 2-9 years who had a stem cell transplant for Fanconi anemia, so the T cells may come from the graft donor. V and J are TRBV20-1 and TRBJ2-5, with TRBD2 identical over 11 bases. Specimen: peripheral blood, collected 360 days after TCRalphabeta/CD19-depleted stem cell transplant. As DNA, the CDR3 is TGCAGTGCTCCAAGACTAGCGGGACGGGCATGGGAGACCCAGTACTTC. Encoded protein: CSAPRLAGRAWETQYF.